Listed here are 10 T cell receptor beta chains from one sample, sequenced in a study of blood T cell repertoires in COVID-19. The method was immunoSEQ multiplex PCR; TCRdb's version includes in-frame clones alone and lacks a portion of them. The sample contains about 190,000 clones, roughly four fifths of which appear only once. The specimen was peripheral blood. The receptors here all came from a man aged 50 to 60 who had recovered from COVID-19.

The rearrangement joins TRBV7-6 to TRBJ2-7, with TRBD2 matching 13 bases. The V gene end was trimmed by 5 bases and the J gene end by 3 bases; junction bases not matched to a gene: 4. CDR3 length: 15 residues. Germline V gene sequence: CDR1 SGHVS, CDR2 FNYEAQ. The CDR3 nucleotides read TGTGCCAGCAGCCCCGGACTAGCGGGAGACTACGAGCAGTACTTC. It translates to CASSPGLAGDYEQYF.

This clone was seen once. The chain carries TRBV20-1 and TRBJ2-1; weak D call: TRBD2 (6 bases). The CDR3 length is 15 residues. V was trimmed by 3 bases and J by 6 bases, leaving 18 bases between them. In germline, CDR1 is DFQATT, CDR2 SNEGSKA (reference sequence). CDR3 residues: CSASVGDWWGNEQFF. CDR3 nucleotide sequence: TGCAGTGCTAGTGTCGGGGACTGGTGGGGCAATGAGCAGTTCTTC.

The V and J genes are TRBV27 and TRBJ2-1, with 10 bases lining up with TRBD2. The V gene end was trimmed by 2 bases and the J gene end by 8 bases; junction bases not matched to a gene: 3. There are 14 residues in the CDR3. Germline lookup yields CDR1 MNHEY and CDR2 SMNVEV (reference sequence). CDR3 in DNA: TGTGCCAGCAGTTTAAGCGGGAGGGTCGATGAGCAGTTCTTC. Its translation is CASSLSGRVDEQFF.

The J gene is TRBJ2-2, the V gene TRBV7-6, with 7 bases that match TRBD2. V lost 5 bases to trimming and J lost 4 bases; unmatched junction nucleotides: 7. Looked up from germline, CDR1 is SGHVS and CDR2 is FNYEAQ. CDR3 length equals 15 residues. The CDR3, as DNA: TGTGCCAGCAGCGGACCGGGACTATCCACCGGGGAGCTGTTTTTT. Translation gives CASSGPGLSTGELFF. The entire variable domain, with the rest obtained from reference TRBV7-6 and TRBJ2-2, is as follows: GAGVSQSPRYKVTKRGQDVALRCDPISGHVSLYWYRQALGQGPEFLTYFNYEAQQDKSGLPNDRFSAERPEGSISTLTIQRTEQRDSAMYRCASSGPGLSTGELFFGEGSRLTVL.

The CDR3 DNA follows: TGCGCCAGCAGCGAGGACAGGGGGCCGGCTGAAGCTTTCTTT. Its protein is CASSEDRGPAEAFF. V gene TRBV10-1 combines with J gene TRBJ1-1; 11 nucleotides align to TRBD1. CDR3 size: 14 residues. V shed 6 bases and J 6 bases; nucleotides not matched to a gene: 6. Looked up from germline, CDR1 is WNHNN and CDR2 is SYGVQD (reference sequence).

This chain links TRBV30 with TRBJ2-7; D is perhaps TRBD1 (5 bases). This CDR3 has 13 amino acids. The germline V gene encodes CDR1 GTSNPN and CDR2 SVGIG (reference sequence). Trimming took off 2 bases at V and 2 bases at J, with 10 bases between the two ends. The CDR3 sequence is CAWSPTGAYEQYF. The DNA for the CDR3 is TGTGCCTGGAGTCCAACAGGCGCCTACGAGCAGTACTTC.

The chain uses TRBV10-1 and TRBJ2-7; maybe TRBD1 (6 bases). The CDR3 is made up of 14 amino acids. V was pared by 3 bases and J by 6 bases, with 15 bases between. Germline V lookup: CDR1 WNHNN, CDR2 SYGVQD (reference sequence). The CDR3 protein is CASSEQGPSTEQYF. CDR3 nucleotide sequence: TGCGCCAGCAGTGAACAGGGCCCCTCTACCGAGCAGTACTTC.

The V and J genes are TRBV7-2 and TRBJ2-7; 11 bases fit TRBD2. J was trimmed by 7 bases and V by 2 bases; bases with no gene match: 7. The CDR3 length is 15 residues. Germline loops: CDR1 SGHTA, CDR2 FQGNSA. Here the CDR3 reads CASSLSPGLAEEQYF. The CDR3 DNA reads TGTGCCAGCAGCTTAAGTCCGGGACTAGCGGAAGAGCAGTACTTC.

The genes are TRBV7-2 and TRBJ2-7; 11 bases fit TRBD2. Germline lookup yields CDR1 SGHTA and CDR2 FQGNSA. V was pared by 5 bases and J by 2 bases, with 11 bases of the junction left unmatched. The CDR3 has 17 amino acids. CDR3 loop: CASSQRTSGSHPYEQYF. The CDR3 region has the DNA TGTGCCAGCAGCCAACGGACTAGCGGGTCTCATCCCTACGAGCAGTACTTC.

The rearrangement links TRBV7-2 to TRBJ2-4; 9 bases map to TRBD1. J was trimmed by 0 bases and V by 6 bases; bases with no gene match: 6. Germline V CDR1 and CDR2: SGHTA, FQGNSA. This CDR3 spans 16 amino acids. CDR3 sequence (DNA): TGTGCCAGCAGTTACAGGGGGCGCGGAGCCAAAAACATTCAGTACTTC. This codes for CASSYRGRGAKNIQYF.